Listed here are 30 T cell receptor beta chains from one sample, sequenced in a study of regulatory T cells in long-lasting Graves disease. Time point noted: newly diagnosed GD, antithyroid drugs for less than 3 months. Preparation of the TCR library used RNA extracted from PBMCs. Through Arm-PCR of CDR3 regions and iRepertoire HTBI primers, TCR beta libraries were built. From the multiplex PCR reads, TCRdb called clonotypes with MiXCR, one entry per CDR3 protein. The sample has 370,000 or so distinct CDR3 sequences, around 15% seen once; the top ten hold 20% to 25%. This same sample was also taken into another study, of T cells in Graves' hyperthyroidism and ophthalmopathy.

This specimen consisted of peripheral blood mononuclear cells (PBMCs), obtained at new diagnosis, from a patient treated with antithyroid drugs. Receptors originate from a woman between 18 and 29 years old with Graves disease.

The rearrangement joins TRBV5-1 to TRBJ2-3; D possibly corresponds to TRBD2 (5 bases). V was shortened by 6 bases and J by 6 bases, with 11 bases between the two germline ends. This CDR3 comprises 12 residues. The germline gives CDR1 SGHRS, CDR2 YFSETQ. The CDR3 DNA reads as TGCGCCAGCACTTTGGGCGGGGATACGCAGTATTTT. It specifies CASTLGGDTQYF. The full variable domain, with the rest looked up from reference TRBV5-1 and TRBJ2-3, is KAGVTQTPRYLIKTRGQQVTLSCSPISGHRSVSWYQQTPGQGLQFLFEYFSETQRNKGNFPGRFSGRQFSNSRSEMNVSTLELGDSALYLCASTLGGDTQYFGPGTRLTVL.

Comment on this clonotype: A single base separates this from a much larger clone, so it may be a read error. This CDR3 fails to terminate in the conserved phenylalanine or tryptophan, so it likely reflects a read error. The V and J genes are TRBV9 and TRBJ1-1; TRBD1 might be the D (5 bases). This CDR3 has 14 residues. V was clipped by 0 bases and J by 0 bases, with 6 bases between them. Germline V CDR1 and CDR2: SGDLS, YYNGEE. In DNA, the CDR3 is TGTGCCAGCAGCGTAGGAGGGGTGAACACTGAAGCTTTCTCT. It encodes CASSVGGVNTEAFS.

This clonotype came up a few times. Here the CDR3 DNA reads TGCGCCAGCAGCCCTGGGACGGCTAGCACCGGGGAGCTGTTTTTT. It translates to CASSPGTASTGELFF. J is TRBJ2-2 and V is TRBV5-1; D tentatively fits TRBD1 or TRBD2 (5 bases each). CDR3 length: 15 residues. In germline, CDR1 is SGHRS, CDR2 YFSETQ. Trimming took off 4 bases at V and 4 bases at J, with 14 bases between the two ends.

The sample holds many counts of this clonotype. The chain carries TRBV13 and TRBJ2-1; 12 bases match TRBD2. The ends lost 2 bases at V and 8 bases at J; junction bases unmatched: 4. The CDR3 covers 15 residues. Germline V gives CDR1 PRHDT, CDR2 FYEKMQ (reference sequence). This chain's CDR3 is CASSLLAGGVDEQFF. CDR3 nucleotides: TGTGCCAGCAGCTTACTAGCGGGAGGGGTGGATGAGCAGTTCTTC.

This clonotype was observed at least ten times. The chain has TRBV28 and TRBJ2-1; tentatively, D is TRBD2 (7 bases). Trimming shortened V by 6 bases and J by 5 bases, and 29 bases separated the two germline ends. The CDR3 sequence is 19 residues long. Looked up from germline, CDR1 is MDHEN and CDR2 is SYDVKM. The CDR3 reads CASSPLLGGRGAAHNEQFF. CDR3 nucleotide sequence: TGTGCCAGCAGCCCCCTGTTGGGGGGCCGGGGGGCCGCGCACAATGAGCAGTTCTTC.

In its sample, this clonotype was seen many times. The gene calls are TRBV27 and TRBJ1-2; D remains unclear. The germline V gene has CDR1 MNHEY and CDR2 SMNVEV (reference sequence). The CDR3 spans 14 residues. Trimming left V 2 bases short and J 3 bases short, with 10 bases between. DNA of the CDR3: TGTGCCAGCAGTTTACGGTCGGATTACTATGGCTACACCTTC. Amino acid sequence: CASSLRSDYYGYTF.

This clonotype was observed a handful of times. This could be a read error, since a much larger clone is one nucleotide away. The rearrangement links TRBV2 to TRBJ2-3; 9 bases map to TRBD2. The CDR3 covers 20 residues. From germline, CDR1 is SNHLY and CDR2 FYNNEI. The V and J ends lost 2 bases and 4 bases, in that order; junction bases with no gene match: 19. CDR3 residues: CASSEFLGAGGLSGADTQYF. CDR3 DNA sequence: TGTGCCAGCAGTGAATTTTTGGGAGCGGGAGGCCTCTCGGGGGCAGATACGCAGTATTTT. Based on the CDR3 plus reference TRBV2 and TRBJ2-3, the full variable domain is EPEVTQTPSHQVTQMGQEVILRCVPISNHLYFYWYRQILGQKVEFLVSFYNNEISEKSEIFDDQFSVERPDGSNFTLKIRSTKLEDSAMYFCASSEFLGAGGLSGADTQYFGPGTRLTVL.

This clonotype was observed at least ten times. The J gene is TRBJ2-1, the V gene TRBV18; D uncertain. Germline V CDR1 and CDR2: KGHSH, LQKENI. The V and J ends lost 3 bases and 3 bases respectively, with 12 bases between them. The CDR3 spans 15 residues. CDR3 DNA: TGTGCCAGCTCACCCGCTTCCGGCTACTACAATGAGCAGTTCTTC. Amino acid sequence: CASSPASGYYNEQFF.

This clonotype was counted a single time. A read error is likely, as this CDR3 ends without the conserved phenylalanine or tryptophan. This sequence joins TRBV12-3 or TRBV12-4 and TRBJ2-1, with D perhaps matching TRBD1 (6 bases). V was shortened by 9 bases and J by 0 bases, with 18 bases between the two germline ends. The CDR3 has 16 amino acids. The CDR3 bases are TGTGCCAGTAGGAGAAGACAGGTCCTCTCCTACAATGAGCAGTTCCTC. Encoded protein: CASRRRQVLSYNEQFL.

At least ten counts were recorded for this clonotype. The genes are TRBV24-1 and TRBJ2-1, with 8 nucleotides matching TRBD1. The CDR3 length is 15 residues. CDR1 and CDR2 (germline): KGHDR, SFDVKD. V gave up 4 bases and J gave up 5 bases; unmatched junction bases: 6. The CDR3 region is CATSDPTGVHNEQFF. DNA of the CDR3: TGTGCCACCAGTGACCCGACAGGGGTGCACAATGAGCAGTTCTTC.

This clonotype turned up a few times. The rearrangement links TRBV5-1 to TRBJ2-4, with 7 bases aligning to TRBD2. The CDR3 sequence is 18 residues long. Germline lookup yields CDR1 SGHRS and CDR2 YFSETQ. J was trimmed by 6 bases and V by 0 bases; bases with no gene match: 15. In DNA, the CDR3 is TGCGCCAGCAGCTTGGTCCCCGCGGGGCGGGAGTTAGGAAACATTCAGTACTTC. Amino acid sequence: CASSLVPAGRELGNIQYF.

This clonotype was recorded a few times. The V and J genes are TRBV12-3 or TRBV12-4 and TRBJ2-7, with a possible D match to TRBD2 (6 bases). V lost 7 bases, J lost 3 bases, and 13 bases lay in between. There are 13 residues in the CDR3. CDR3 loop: CASIIWGDYEQYF. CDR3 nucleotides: TGTGCCAGCATTATCTGGGGGGACTACGAGCAGTACTTC.

CDR3 amino acids: CATSRDLFVGQGSAGYTF. CDR3 DNA: TGTGCCACCAGCAGAGATCTGTTCGTGGGACAGGGATCGGCTGGCTACACCTTC. This sequence joins TRBV15 and TRBJ1-2; 9 bases line up with TRBD1. V lost 0 bases to trimming and J lost 7 bases; unmatched junction nucleotides: 15. The CDR3 contains 18 residues. CDR1 and CDR2 (germline): LNHNV, YYDKDF (reference sequence).

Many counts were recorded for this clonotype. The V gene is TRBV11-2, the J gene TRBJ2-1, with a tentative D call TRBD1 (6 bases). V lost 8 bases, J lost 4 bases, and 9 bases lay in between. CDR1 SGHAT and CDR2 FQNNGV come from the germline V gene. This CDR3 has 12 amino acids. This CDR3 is CASADRYNEQFF. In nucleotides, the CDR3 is TGTGCCAGCGCAGACAGGTACAATGAGCAGTTCTTC.

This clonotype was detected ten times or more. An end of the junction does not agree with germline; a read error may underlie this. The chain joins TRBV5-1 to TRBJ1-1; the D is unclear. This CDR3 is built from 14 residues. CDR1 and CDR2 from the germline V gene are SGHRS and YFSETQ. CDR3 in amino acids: CASSLGQKGREVFF. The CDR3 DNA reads TGCGCCAGCAGCTTGGGTCAGAAGGGTCGTGAAGTTTTCTTT.

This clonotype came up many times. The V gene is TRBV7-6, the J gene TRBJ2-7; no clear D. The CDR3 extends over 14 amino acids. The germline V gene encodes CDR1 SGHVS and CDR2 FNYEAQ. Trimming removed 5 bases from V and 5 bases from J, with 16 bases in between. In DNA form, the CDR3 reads TGTGCCAGCAGCGTCGGGCCTGCCCGGGACGAGCAGTACTTC. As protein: CASSVGPARDEQYF.

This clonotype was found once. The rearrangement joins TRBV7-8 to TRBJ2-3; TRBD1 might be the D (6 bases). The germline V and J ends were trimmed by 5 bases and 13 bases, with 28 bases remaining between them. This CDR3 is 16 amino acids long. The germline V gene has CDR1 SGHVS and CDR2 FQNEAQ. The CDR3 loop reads CASSDRQAVPAPNKYF. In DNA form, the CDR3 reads TGTGCCAGCAGCGACCGACAGGCCGTACCTGCACCTAACAAGTATTTT.

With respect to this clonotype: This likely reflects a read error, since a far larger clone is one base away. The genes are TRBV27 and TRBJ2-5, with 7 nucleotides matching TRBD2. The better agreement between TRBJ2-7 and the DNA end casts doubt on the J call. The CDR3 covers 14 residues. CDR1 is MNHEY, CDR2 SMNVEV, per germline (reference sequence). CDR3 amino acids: CASHPWEGSHEQYF. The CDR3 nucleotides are TGTGCCAGCCATCCCTGGGAGGGGAGCCACGAGCAGTACTTC.

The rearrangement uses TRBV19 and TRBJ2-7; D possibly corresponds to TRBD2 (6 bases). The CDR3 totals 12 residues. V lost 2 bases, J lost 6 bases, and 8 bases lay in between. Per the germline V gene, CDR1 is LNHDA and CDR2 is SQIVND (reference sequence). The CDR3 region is CASSIPGAEQYF. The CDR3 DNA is TGTGCCAGTAGTATACCGGGAGCCGAGCAGTACTTC.

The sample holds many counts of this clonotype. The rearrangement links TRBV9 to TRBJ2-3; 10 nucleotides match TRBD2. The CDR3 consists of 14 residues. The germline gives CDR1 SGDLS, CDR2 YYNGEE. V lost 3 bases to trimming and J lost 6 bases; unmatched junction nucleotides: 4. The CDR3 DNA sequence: TGTGCCAGCAGCGCTAGCGGGAGCTTGGATACGCAGTATTTT. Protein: CASSASGSLDTQYF.

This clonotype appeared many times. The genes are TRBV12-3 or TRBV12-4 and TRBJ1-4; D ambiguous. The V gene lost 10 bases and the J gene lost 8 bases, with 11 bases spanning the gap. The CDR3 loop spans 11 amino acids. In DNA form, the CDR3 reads TGTGCCACTCAAATAGGGGAAAAACTGTTTTTT. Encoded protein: CATQIGEKLFF.

In DNA form, the CDR3 reads TGTGCCAGTAGTGGGGGGACAGAACACACCGGGGAGCTGTTTTTT. This gives the protein CASSGGTEHTGELFF. V and J are TRBV19 and TRBJ2-2; D perhaps matches TRBD1 (7 bases). Trimming took 5 bases from V and 3 from J, leaving 13 bases between them. The CDR3 is 15 residues long. Germline CDR1 LNHDA, CDR2 SQIVND (reference sequence). Filled out from reference TRBV19 and TRBJ2-2, the complete variable domain reads DGGITQSPKYLFRKEGQNVTLSCEQNLNHDAMYWYRQDPGQGLRLIYYSQIVNDFQKGDIAEGYSVSREKKESFPLTVTSAQKNPTAFYLCASSGGTEHTGELFFGEGSRLTVL.

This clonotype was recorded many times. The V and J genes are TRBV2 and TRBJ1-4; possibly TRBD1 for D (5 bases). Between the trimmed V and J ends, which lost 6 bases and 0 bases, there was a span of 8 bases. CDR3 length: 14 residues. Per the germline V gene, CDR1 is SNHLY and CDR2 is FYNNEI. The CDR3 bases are TGTGCCAGCAGGCGGGACGCAACTAATGAAAAACTGTTTTTT. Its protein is CASRRDATNEKLFF.

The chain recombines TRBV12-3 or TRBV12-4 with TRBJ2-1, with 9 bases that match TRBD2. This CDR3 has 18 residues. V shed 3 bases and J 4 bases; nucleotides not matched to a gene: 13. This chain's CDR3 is CASSFVGGGTSNYNEQFF. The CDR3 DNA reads TGTGCCAGCAGTTTCGTAGGGGGGGGGACTAGCAATTACAATGAGCAGTTCTTC.

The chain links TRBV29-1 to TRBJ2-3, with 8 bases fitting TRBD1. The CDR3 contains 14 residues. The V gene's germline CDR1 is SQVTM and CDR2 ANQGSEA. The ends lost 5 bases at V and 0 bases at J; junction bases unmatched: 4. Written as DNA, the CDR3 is TGCAGCGTTCGACAGGGGACTAGCACAGATACGCAGTATTTT. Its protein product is CSVRQGTSTDTQYF.

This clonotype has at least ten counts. CDR3 in amino acids: CSARDADGSTYEQYF. CDR3 nucleotide sequence: TGCAGTGCTAGAGATGCGGACGGAAGTACCTACGAGCAGTACTTC. The chain is built from TRBV20-1 and TRBJ2-7; D gene uncertain. Germline V gene lookup returns CDR1 DFQATT and CDR2 SNEGSKA (reference sequence). V was pared by 0 bases and J by 2 bases, with 14 bases between. The CDR3 loop spans 15 amino acids.

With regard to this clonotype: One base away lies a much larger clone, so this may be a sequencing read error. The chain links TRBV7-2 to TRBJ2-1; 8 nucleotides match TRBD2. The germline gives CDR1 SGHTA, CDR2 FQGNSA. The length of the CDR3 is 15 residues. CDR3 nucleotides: TGTGCCAGCAGCTTAGCACCTAGCGGGCACAATGAGCAGTCCTTC. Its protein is CASSLAPSGHNEQSF. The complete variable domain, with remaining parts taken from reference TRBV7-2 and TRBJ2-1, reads GAGVSQSPSNKVTEKGKDVELRCDPISGHTALYWYRQSLGQGLEFLIYFQGNSAPDKSGLPSDRFSAERTGGSVSTLTIQRTQQEDSAVYLCASSLAPSGHNEQSFGPGTRLTVL.

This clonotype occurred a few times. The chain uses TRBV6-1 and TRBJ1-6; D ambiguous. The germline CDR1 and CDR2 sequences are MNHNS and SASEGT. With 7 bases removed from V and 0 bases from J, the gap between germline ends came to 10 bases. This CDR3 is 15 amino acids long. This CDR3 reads CASTHRSSYNSPLHF. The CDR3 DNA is TGTGCCAGCACCCACCGAAGCTCCTATAATTCACCCCTCCACTTT.

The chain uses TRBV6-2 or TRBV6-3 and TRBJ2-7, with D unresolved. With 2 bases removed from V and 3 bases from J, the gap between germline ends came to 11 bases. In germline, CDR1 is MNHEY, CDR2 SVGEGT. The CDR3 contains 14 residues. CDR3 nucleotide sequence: TGTGCCAGCAGTTACAGGGCAACTGGCTACGAGCAGTACTTC. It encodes CASSYRATGYEQYF.

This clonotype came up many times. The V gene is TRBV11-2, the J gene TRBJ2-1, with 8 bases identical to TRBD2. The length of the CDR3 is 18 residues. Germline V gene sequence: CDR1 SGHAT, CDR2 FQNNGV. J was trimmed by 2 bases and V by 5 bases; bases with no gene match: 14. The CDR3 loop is CASSPMRGEGLAYNEQFF. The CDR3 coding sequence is TGTGCCAGCAGCCCCATGCGGGGCGAGGGACTAGCCTACAATGAGCAGTTCTTC.